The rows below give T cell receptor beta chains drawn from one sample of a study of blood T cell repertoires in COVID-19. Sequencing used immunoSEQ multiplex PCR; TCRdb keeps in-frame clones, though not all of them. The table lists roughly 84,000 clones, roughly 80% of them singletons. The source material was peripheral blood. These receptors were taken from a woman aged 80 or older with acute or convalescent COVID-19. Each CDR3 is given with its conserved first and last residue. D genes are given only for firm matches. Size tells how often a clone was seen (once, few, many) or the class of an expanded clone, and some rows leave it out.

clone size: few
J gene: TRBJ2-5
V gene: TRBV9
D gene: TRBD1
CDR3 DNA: TGTGCCAGCAGCGCTGGTTTCAGGGGGCCTGGGGAGGAGACCCAGTACTTC
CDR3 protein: CASSAGFRGPGEETQYF

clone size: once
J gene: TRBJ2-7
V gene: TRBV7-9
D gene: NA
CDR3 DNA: TGTGCCAGCAGCCGAGATCCAGGCTATAACTACGAGCAGTACTTC
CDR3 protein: CASSRDPGYNYEQYF

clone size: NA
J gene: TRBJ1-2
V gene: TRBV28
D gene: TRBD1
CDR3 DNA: TGTGCCAGCAGTTCCCCTTCGACAGGGTTCTATGGCTACACCTTC
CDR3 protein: CASSSPSTGFYGYTF

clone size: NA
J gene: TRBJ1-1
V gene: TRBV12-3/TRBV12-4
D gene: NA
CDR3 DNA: TGTGCCAGCACCCCTAGAGACACTGAAGCTTTCTTT
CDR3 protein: CASTPRDTEAFF

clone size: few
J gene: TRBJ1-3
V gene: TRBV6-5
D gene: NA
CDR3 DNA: TGTGCCAGCAGTTACTCGTTGGAGCCTGGAAACACCATATATTTT
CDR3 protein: CASSYSLEPGNTIYF

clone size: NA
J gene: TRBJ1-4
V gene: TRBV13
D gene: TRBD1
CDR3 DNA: TGTGCCAGCAGCTTAGAGACAGGGGGTTCGGAAAAACTGTTTTTT
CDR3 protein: CASSLETGGSEKLFF

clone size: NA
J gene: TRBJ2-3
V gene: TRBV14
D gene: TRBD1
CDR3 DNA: TGTGCCAGCAGCCAAGGGGGACAGGGGATAGATACGCAGTATTTT
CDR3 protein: CASSQGGQGIDTQYF

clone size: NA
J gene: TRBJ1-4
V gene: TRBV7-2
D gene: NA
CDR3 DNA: TGTGCCAGCAGCCCTGGGGCAGGCAAAGAAAAACTGTTTTTT
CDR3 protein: CASSPGAGKEKLFF

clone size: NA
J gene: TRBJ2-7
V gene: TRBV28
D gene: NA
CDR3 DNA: TGTGCCAGCATTGCAGGGGAGAACAACGAGCAGTACTTC
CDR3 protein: CASIAGENNEQYF

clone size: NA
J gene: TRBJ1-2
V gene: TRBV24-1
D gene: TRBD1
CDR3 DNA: TGTGCCACCAGTGAACGACAGGGGAGAAGTGGCTACACCTTC
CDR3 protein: CATSERQGRSGYTF

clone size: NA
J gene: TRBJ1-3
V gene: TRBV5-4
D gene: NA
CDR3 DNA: TGTGCCAGCAGCTTCCCCACAGGGAGTCGGGGAAACACCATATATTTT
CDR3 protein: CASSFPTGSRGNTIYF

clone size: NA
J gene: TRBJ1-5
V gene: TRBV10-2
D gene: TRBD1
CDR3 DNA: TGCGCCAGCAGTTCGACAGGGGCGTTCGATCAGCCCCAGCATTTT
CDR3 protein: CASSSTGAFDQPQHF

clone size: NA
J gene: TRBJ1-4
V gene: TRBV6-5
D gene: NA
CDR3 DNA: TGTGCCAGCAGTTACTCGTCGTCCAGGGAAGGGAAAAAACTGTTTTTT
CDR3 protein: CASSYSSSREGKKLFF

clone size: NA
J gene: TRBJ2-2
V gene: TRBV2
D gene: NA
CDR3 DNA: TGTGCCAGCAGTGAGCTTACTATCAACGCCGGGGAGCTGTTTTTT
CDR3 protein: CASSELTINAGELFF

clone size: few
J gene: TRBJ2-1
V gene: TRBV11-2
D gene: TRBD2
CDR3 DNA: TGTGCCAGCAGCTTGACTAGCGGGGGGGCTGTGAATGAGCAGTTCTTC
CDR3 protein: CASSLTSGGAVNEQFF

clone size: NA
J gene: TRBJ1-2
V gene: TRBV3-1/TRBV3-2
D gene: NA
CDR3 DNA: TGTGCCAGCGCTCTCCTTCGGGGGGTTTCGGCCTATGGCTACACCTTC
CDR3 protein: CASALLRGVSAYGYTF

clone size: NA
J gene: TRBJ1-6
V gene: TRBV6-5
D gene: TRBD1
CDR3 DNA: TGTGCCAGCAGGGGACAGGGCTTTAGTTCACCCCTCCACTTT
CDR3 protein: CASRGQGFSSPLHF

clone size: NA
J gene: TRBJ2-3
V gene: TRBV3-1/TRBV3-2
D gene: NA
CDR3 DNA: TGTGCCAGCAGCCAAGAGACAGTAAGCACAGATACGCAGTATTTT
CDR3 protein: CASSQETVSTDTQYF

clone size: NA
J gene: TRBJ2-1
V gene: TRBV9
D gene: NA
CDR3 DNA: TGTGCCAGCAGCCCGCGACAGGATTCGTCGTCCTATAATGAGCAGTTCTTC
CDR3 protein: CASSPRQDSSSYNEQFF

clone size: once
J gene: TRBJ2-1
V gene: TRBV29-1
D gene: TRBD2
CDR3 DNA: TGCAGCGTAAGGTTTACTAGCGGGGGAAATGAGCAGTTCTTC
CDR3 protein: CSVRFTSGGNEQFF

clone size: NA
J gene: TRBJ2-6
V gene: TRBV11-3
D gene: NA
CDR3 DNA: TGTGCCAGCAGTCTAGCCCAGCAAACCTCCGGGGCCAACGTCCTGACTTTC
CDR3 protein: CASSLAQQTSGANVLTF

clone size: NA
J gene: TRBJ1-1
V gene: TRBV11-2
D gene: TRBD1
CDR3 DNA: TGTGCCAGCAGCTTAGGACAGGGGGGAACCCTGAACACTGAAGCTTTCTTT
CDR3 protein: CASSLGQGGTLNTEAFF

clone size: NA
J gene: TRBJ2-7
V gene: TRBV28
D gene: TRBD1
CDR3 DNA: TGTGCCAGCAGGGGACAGGGAGTTTCGGAGCAGTACTTC
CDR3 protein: CASRGQGVSEQYF

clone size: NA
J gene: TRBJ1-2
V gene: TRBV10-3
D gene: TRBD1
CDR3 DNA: TGTGCCATCAGTGATGGACAGGGCTATGGCTACACCTTC
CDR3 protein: CAISDGQGYGYTF

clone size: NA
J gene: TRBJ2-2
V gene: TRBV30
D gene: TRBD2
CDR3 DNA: TGTGCCTCCCCCCGGGGACTAGCCCGCACCGGGGAGCTGTTTTTT
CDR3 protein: CASPRGLARTGELFF

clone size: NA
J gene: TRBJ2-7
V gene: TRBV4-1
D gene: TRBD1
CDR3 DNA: TGCGCCAGCAGCCCATACAGGGGGGATCTCTACGAGCAGTACTTC
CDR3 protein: CASSPYRGDLYEQYF

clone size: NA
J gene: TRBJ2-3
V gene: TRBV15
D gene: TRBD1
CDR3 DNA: TGTGCCACCAGCAGAAGGGACAGGCACACAGATACGCAGTATTTT
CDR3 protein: CATSRRDRHTDTQYF

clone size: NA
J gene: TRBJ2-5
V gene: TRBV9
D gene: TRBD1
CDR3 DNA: TGTGCCAGCAGCCGAGGCAGGGGGCAGGAGACCCAGTACTTC
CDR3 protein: CASSRGRGQETQYF

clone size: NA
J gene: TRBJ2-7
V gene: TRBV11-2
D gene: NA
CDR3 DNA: TGTGCCAGCAGCCCCGCGGAGCGCTACGAGCAGTACTTC
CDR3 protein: CASSPAERYEQYF

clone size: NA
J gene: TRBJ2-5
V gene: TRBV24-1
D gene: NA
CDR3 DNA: TGTGCCACCAGTTTAAGAATGGGCAAGATGTACTTC
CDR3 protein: CATSLRMGKMYF

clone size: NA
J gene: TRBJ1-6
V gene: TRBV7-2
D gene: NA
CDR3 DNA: TGTGCCAGCAGCTTAGTTGGCTCGGCGGAGTCACCCCTCCACTTT
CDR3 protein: CASSLVGSAESPLHF

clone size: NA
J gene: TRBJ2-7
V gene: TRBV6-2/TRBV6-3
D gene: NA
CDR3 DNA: TGTGCCAGCAGTTACTGGGGGGGCCAGTCCTACGAGCAGTACTTC
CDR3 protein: CASSYWGGQSYEQYF

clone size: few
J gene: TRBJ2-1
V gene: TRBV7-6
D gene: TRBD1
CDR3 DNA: TGTGCCAGCAGGGGACAGGGGAGGTTCTACAATGAGCAGTTCTTC
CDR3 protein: CASRGQGRFYNEQFF

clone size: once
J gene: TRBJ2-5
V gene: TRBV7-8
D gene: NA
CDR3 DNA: TGTGCCAGCAGCTTCCGACAGACCAGATCGGAGACCCAGTACTTC
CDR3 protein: CASSFRQTRSETQYF

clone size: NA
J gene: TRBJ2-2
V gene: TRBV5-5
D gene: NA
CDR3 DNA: TGTGCCAGCAGCCCCCCCGGGGTGTCGAACACCGGGGAGCTGTTTTTT
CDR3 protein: CASSPPGVSNTGELFF

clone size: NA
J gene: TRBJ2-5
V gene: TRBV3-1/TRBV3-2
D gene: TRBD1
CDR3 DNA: TGTGCCAGCAGCCTGAGAGGGACAGGCCCCCAAGAGACCCAGTACTTC
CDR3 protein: CASSLRGTGPQETQYF

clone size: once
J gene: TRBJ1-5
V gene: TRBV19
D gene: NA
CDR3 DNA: TGTGCCAGTTCCGCCACTACCGTTAGCAATCAGCCCCAGCATTTT
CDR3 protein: CASSATTVSNQPQHF

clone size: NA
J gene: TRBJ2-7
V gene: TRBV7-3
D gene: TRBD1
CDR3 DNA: TGTGCCAGCAGCTTAACCGGGACAGCCCATTACGAGCAGTACTTC
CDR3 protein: CASSLTGTAHYEQYF

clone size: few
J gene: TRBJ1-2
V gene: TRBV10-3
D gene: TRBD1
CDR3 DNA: TGTGCCATCAGTGACATCGGACAGGGGCTGAACTATGGCTACACCTTC
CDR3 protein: CAISDIGQGLNYGYTF

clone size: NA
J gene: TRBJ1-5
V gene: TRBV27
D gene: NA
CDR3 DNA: TGTGCCAGCAGACATAACAATCAGCCCCAGCATTTT
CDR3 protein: CASRHNNQPQHF

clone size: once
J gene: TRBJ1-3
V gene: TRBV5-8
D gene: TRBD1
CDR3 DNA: TGTGCCAGCAGCTTGGCCGGCTTTGGACAGGGGACGGGAAACACCATATATTTT
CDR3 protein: CASSLAGFGQGTGNTIYF

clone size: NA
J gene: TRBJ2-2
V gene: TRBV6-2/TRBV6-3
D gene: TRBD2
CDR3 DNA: TGTGCCAGCAGTTTCCTAGCGGGGGGGCCCCCCGGGGAGCTGTTTTTT
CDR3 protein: CASSFLAGGPPGELFF

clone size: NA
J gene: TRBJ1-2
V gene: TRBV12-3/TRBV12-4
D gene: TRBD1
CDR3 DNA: TGTGCCAGCAGGCTGACAGGGAGTAATGGCTACACCTTC
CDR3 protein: CASRLTGSNGYTF

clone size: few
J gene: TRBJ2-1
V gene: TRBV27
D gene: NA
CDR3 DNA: TGTGCCAGCAAGGCAGGGCAAAGCTCCTACAATGAGCAGTTCTTC
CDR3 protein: CASKAGQSSYNEQFF

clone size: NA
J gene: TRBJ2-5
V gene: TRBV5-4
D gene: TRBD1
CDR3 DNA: TGTGCCAGCAGCAGGGACAGGCCGGGAGAGACCCAGTACTTC
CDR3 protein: CASSRDRPGETQYF

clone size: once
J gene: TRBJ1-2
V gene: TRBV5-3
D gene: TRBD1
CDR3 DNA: TGTGCCAGAAGCTTGGTATCGGGACAGGGATTAGCTAACTATGGCTACACCTTC
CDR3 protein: CARSLVSGQGLANYGYTF